The 18 T cell receptor beta chains listed next were all sequenced from one sample in a study of control samples from healthy donors and cancer patients. Assay: immunoSEQ multiplex PCR; the TCRdb copy retains only in-frame clones and omits some. The table records about 110,000 clones, 70% to 85% of them present only once. Sequenced: blood. All receptors derive from a young man in good health.

In its sample, this clone was seen once. In nucleotides, the CDR3 is TGCGCCAGCAGCTTGGATGCAGGCAGGGGCGCGGCGTATTTT. Translated: CASSLDAGRGAAYF. The V and J genes are TRBV5-1 and TRBJ2-3; D is perhaps TRBD1 (6 bases). CDR1 SGHRS and CDR2 YFSETQ come from the germline V gene. The V gene lost 0 bases and the J gene lost 14 bases, with 19 bases spanning the gap. This CDR3 spans 14 amino acids.

The V call is TRBV28, the J call TRBJ1-2; TRBD1 agrees at 11 bases. CDR1 MDHEN and CDR2 SYDVKM come from the germline V gene. CDR3 size: 12 residues. V shed 2 bases, J shed 13 bases, and the junction held 3 bases outside the gene matches. The CDR3 spells CASSLGQGAVTF. DNA of the CDR3: TGTGCCAGCAGTTTAGGACAGGGGGCGGTCACCTTC.

The chain recombines TRBV12-3 or TRBV12-4 with TRBJ2-1; no reliable D call. Trimming removed 6 bases from V and 6 bases from J, with 9 bases in between. This CDR3 has 12 amino acids. CDR3 coding DNA: TGTGCCAGCAGGGACCCCCCCAATGAGCAGTTCTTC. This sequence encodes CASRDPPNEQFF.

The chain recombines TRBV24-1 with TRBJ1-5; unclear D gene. V was clipped by 2 bases and J by 3 bases, with 1 base between them. CDR3 length equals 12 residues. The V gene's germline CDR1 is KGHDR and CDR2 SFDVKD. The CDR3 protein is CATSDYNQPQHF. The CDR3 DNA sequence: TGTGCCACCAGTGATTACAATCAGCCCCAGCATTTT.

Only one count was recorded for this clone. The chain has TRBV6-2 or TRBV6-3 and TRBJ2-7; TRBD1 might be the D (6 bases). This CDR3 contains 17 residues. The V end was cut by 0 bases, the J end by 0 bases, with 15 bases between. From germline, CDR1 is MNHEY and CDR2 SVGEGT. The CDR3 DNA follows: TGTGCCAGCAGTTACTCCAGATACAGGGATAGCTCCTACGAGCAGTACTTC. Its protein is CASSYSRYRDSSYEQYF.

This clone has just one count. J is TRBJ1-1 and V is TRBV4-1, with 7 bases matching TRBD1. V dropped 5 bases and J dropped 8; count of bases not matched to a gene: 11. The CDR3 extends over 14 amino acids. The germline V gene has CDR1 MGHRA and CDR2 YSYEKL. CDR3 region: CASSSLGQVKEAFF. The CDR3 DNA sequence: TGCGCCAGCAGCTCTCTAGGACAGGTTAAGGAAGCTTTCTTT.

The chain recombines TRBV7-9 with TRBJ1-6, with D possibly TRBD1 on 6 matching bases. Germline V gives CDR1 SEHNR, CDR2 FQNEAQ (reference sequence). V lost 1 base and J lost 4, with 11 bases in between. The length of the CDR3 is 16 residues. CDR3 region: CASSLETGDYNSPLHF. The CDR3 bases are TGTGCCAGCAGCTTAGAGACAGGTGATTATAATTCACCCCTCCACTTT.

The V call is TRBV9, the J call TRBJ2-2; no reliable D call. Germline V gene data show CDR1 as SGDLS and CDR2 as YYNGEE. Deletions cut 3 bases from V and 0 bases from J, with 6 bases between. The CDR3 loop spans 14 amino acids. The chain's CDR3 is CASSDTTNTGELFF. The CDR3, as DNA: TGTGCCAGCAGCGACACTACGAACACCGGGGAGCTGTTTTTT.

The rearrangement links TRBV14 to TRBJ2-2; TRBD1 aligns across 9 bases. The V segment lost 4 bases and the J segment 4 bases; nucleotides outside the gene matches: 7. CDR1 and CDR2 from the germline V gene are SGHDN and FVKESK. The CDR3 covers 16 residues. CDR3 amino acids: CASSRPGTGTTGELFF. CDR3 DNA: TGTGCCAGCAGCCGCCCCGGGACAGGGACCACCGGGGAGCTGTTTTTT.

This clone is a singleton in its sample. The chain recombines TRBV29-1 with TRBJ2-5; 7 nucleotides align to TRBD1. V trimming: 4 bases; J trimming: 2 bases; junction bases outside the gene matches: 10. The CDR3 sequence is 15 residues long. Germline CDR1 SQVTM, CDR2 ANQGSEA. The CDR3 loop is CSVVLTGVGQETQYF. The DNA of the CDR3 is TGCAGCGTTGTTCTTACAGGGGTTGGTCAAGAGACCCAGTACTTC.

The gene calls are TRBV6-1 and TRBJ2-7; D might be TRBD2 (6 bases). V lost 0 bases, J lost 4 bases, and 10 bases lay in between. The CDR3 extends over 14 amino acids. The germline V gene encodes CDR1 MNHNS and CDR2 SASEGT. For the CDR3, the DNA is TGTGCCAGCAGTGAAGCAGGGGCGGGGTACGAGCAGTACTTC. Amino acids: CASSEAGAGYEQYF.

This chain uses TRBV5-1 with TRBJ1-5; 7 bases are shared with TRBD1. V shed 0 bases and J 9 bases; nucleotides not matched to a gene: 6. The CDR3 loop spans 14 amino acids. Germline V gene sequence: CDR1 SGHRS, CDR2 YFSETQ. The CDR3 sequence: CASSLVAGGGPQHF. DNA for the CDR3: TGCGCCAGCAGCTTGGTGGCAGGGGGGGGGCCCCAGCATTTT.

V is TRBV3-1 (or the pseudogene TRBV3-2) and J is TRBJ2-3, with 14 bases identical to TRBD2. This CDR3 is 17 amino acids long. V lost 3 bases and J lost 5; bases outside the gene matches: 7. The germline V gene encodes CDR1 LGHDT and CDR2 YNNKEL (reference sequence). The CDR3 protein is CASSHLGLAGGGDTQYF. As DNA, the CDR3 is TGTGCCAGCAGCCACCTCGGACTAGCGGGGGGAGGAGATACGCAGTATTTT.

This clone was observed a few times. This sequence joins TRBV11-3 and TRBJ2-7; 11 nucleotides match TRBD1. This CDR3 has 13 amino acids. The V and J ends lost 3 bases and 5 bases, in that order; junction bases with no gene match: 0. Germline V gene lookup returns CDR1 SGHNT and CDR2 YENEEA. The CDR3 region is CASSLGQGDEQYF. In DNA, the CDR3 is TGTGCCAGCAGCTTGGGACAGGGGGACGAGCAGTACTTC.

This clone was found a few times. This rearrangement joins TRBV5-4 to TRBJ1-2; TRBD1 matches 10 bases. After removal of 9 bases from V and 4 bases from J, the junction contained 9 bases not matched to a gene. This CDR3 has 14 residues. CDR1 and CDR2 (germline): SGHNT, YYREEE (reference sequence). The CDR3 sequence: CATADRGRFYGYTF. The DNA for the CDR3 is TGTGCCACCGCCGACAGGGGGCGCTTCTATGGCTACACCTTC.

This clone was observed a handful of times. The chain uses TRBV6-1 and TRBJ1-3; D is perhaps TRBD1 (5 bases). The V gene's germline CDR1 is MNHNS and CDR2 SASEGT. The V and J ends lost 2 bases and 5 bases respectively, with 16 bases between them. The CDR3 extends over 16 amino acids. In DNA, the CDR3 is TGTGCCAGCAGTGAATTGGGGCAGGGCTATAGAAACACCATATATTTT. Translation: CASSELGQGYRNTIYF.

The CDR3 bases are TGTGCCAGCAGAGTCGACAGGCGATACACCGGGGAGCTGTTTTTT. Its translation: CASRVDRRYTGELFF. The chain recombines TRBV28 with TRBJ2-2, with D possibly TRBD1 on 6 matching bases. The CDR3 extends over 15 amino acids. Germline V gene lookup returns CDR1 MDHEN and CDR2 SYDVKM. V dropped 6 bases and J dropped 3 bases, with 14 bases sitting between them. Using reference TRBV28 and TRBJ2-2 for the parts outside the CDR3, the full variable domain is DVKVTQSSRYLVKRTGEKVFLECVQDMDHENMFWYRQDPGLGLRLIYFSYDVKMKEKGDIPEGYSVSREKKERFSLILESASTNQTSMYLCASRVDRRYTGELFFGEGSRLTVL.

The rearrangement uses TRBV19 and TRBJ2-1, with a weak D call TRBD1 (5 bases). V lost 1 base to trimming and J lost 0 bases, with 10 bases between them. The CDR3 sequence is 16 residues long. CDR1 LNHDA and CDR2 SQIVND come from the germline V gene (reference sequence). CDR3 loop: CASSIGTPSSYNEQFF. CDR3 nucleotides: TGTGCCAGTAGTATAGGGACACCGAGCTCCTACAATGAGCAGTTCTTC. Looking up the rest from reference TRBV19 and TRBJ2-1 gives the full variable domain: DGGITQSPKYLFRKEGQNVTLSCEQNLNHDAMYWYRQDPGQGLRLIYYSQIVNDFQKGDIAEGYSVSREKKESFPLTVTSAQKNPTAFYLCASSIGTPSSYNEQFFGPGTRLTVL.